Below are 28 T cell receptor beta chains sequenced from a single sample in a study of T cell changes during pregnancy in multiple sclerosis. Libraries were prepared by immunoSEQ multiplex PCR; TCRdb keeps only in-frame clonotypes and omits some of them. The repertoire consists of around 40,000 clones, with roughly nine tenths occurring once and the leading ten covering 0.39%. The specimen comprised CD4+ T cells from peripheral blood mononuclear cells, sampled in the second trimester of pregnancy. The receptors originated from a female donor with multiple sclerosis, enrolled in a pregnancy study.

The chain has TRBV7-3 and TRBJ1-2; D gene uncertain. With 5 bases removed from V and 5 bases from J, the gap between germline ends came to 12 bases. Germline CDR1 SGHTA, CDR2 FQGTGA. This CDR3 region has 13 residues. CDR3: CASSPYGDYGYTF. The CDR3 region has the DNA TGTGCCAGCAGCCCCTACGGAGATTATGGCTACACCTTC.

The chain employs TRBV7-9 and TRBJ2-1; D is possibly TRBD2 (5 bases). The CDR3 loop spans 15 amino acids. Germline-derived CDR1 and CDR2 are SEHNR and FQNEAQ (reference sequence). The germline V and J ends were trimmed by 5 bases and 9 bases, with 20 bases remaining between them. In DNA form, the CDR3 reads TGTGCCAGCAGCCTCAAGCGGACTCAAAGGAGTGAGCAGTTCTTC. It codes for CASSLKRTQRSEQFF.

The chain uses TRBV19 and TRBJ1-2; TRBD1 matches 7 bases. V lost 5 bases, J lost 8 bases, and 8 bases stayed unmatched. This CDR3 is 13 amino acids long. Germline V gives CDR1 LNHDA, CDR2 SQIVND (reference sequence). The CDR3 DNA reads TGTGCCAGTAGTCCGCGACAGGGTGGCGGCTACACCTTC. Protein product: CASSPRQGGGYTF.

CDR3 coding DNA: TGTGCCAGCAGCTTAGCGGTTTTAGCGGGAGGATCTCGCAATGAGCAGTTCTTC. Its translation: CASSLAVLAGGSRNEQFF. This chain uses TRBV11-2 with TRBJ2-1; 10 nucleotides line up with TRBD2. Germline trimming cut 1 base from V and 6 bases from J; bases unmatched to any gene: 12. CDR1 and CDR2 (germline): SGHAT, FQNNGV. The length of the CDR3 is 18 residues.

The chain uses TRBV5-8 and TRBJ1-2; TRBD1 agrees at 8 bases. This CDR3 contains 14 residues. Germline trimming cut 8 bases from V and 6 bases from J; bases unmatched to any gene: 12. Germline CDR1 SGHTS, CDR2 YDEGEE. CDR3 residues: CASDFLDRVHGYTF. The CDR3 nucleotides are TGTGCCAGTGATTTCTTGGACAGGGTGCATGGCTACACCTTC.

CDR3 protein: CAWSTGAGELFF. DNA of the CDR3: TGTGCCTGGAGTACGGGGGCCGGGGAGCTGTTTTTT. This chain joins TRBV30 and TRBJ2-2, with a weak D call TRBD2 (6 bases). The germline CDR1 and CDR2 sequences are GTSNPN and SVGIG (reference sequence). The V end was cut by 2 bases, the J end by 6 bases, with 7 bases between. This CDR3 comprises 12 residues.

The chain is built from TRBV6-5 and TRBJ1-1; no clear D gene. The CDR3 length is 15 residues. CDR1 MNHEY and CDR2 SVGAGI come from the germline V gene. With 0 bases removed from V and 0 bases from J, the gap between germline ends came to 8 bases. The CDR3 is CASSYSIPVNTEAFF. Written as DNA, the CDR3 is TGTGCCAGCAGTTACTCGATCCCAGTGAACACTGAAGCTTTCTTT.

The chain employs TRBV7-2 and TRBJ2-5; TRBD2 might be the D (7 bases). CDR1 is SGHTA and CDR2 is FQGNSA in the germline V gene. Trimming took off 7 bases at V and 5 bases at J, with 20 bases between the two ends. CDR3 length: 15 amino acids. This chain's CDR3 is CASIPVGGGRETQYF. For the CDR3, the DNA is TGTGCCAGCATCCCCGTGGGGGGGGGCCGCGAGACCCAGTACTTC.

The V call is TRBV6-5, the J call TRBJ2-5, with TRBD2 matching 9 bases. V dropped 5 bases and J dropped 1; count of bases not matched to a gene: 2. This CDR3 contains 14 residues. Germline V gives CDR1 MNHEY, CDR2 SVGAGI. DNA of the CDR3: TGTGCCAGCAGTCGGACTAGCGCCCAAGAGACCCAGTACTTC. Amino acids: CASSRTSAQETQYF.

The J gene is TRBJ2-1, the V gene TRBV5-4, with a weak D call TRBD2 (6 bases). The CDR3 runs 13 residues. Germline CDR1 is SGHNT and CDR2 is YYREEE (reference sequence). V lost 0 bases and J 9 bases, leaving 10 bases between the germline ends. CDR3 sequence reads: CASSLDRRGEQFF. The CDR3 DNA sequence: TGTGCCAGCAGCTTGGATCGGCGGGGTGAGCAGTTCTTC.

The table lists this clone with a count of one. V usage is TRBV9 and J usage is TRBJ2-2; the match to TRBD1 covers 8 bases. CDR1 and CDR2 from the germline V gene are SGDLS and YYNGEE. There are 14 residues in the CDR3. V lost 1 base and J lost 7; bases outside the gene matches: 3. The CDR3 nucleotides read TGTGCCAGCAGCGTACAGGGGGCCGGCGGGGAGCTGTTTTTT. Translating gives CASSVQGAGGELFF.

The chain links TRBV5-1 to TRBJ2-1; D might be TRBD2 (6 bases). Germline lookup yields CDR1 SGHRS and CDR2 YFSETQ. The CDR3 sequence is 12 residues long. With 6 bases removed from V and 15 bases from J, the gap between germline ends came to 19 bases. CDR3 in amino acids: CASNSQEGQRFF. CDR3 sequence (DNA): TGCGCCAGCAACTCCCAGGAGGGTCAGCGGTTCTTC. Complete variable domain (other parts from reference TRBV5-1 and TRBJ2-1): KAGVTQTPRYLIKTRGQQVTLSCSPISGHRSVSWYQQTPGQGLQFLFEYFSETQRNKGNFPGRFSGRQFSNSRSEMNVSTLELGDSALYLCASNSQEGQRFFGPGTRLTVL.

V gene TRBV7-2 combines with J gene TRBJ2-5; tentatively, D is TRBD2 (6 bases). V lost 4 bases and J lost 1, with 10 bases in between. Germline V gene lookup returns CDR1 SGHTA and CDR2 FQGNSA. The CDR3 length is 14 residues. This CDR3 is CASSSTGLQETQYF. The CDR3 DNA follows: TGTGCCAGCAGCTCCACGGGACTCCAAGAGACCCAGTACTTC. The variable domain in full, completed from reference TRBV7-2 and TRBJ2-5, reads GAGVSQSPSNKVTEKGKDVELRCDPISGHTALYWYRQSLGQGLEFLIYFQGNSAPDKSGLPSDRFSAERTGGSVSTLTIQRTQQEDSAVYLCASSSTGLQETQYFGPGTRLLVL.

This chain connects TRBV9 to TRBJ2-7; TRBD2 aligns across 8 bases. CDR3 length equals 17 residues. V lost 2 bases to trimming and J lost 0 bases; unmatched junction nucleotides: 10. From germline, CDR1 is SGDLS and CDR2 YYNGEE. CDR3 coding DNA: TGTGCCAGCAGCGTCCAACCCGGGACTAGTGACTCCTACGAGCAGTACTTC. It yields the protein CASSVQPGTSDSYEQYF. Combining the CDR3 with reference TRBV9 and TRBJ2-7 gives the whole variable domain DSGVTQTPKHLITATGQRVTLRCSPRSGDLSVYWYQQSLDQGLQFLIQYYNGEERAKGNILERFSAQQFPDLHSELNLSSLELGDSALYFCASSVQPGTSDSYEQYFGPGTRLTVT.

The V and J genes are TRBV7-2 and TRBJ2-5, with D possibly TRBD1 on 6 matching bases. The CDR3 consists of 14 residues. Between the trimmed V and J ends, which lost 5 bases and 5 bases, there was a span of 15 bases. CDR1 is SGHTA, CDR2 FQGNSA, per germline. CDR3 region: CASSLFVQGETQYF. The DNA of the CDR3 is TGTGCCAGCAGCCTCTTTGTCCAGGGGGAGACCCAGTACTTC.

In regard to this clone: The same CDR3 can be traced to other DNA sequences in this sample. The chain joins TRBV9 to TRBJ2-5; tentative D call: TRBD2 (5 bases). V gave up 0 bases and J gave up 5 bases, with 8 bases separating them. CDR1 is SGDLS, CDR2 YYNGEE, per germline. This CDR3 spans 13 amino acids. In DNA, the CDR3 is TGTGCCAGCAGCGTAGGGCAGCGGGAGACCCAGTACTTC. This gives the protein CASSVGQRETQYF.

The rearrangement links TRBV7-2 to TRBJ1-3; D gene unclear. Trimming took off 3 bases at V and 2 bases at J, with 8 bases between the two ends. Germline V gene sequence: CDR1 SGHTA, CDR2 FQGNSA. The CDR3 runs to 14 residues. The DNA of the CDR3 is TGTGCCAGCAGCTTCGCGGGGACTGGAAACACCATATATTTT. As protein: CASSFAGTGNTIYF.

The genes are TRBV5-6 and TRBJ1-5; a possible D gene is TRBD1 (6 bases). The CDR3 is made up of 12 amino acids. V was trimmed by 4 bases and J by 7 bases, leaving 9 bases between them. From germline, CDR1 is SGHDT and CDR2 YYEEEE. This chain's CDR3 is CASSLRGQPQHF. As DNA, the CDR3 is TGTGCCAGCAGCCTCAGGGGCCAGCCCCAGCATTTT.

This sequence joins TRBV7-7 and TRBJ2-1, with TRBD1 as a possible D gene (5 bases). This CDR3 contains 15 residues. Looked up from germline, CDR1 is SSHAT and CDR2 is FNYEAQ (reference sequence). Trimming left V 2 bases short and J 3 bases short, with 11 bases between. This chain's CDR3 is CASSLIPDSYNEQFF. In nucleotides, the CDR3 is TGTGCCAGCAGCTTAATCCCCGACAGCTACAATGAGCAGTTCTTC.

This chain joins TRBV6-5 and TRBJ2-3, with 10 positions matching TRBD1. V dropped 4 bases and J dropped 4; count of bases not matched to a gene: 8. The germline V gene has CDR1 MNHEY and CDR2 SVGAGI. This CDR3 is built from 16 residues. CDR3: CASSFLSGTGADTQYF. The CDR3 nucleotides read TGTGCCAGCAGTTTCTTATCCGGGACAGGGGCAGATACGCAGTATTTT.

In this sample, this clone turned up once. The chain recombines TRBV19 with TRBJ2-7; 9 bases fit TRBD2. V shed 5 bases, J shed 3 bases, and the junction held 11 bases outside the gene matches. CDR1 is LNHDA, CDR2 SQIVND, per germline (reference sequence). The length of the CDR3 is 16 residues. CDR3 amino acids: CASSASSGGSFYEQYF. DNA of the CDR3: TGTGCCAGTAGTGCTTCGAGCGGGGGGTCGTTCTACGAGCAGTACTTC.

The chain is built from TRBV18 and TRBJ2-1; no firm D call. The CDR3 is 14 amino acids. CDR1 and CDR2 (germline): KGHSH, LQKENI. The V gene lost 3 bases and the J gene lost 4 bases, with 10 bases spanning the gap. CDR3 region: CASSPISVYNEQFF. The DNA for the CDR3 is TGTGCCAGCTCACCCATCAGCGTATACAATGAGCAGTTCTTC. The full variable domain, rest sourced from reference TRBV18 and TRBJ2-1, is NAGVMQNPRHLVRRRGQEARLRCSPMKGHSHVYWYRQLPEEGLKFMVYLQKENIIDESGMPKERFSAEFPKEGPSILRIQQVVRGDSAAYFCASSPISVYNEQFFGPGTRLTVL.

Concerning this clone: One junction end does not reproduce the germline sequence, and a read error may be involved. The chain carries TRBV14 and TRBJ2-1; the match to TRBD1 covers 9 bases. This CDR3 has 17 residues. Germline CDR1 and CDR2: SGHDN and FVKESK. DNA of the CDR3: TGTGCCAGCAGCCAAGTTTTAGGTGGGACAGGGTACAGTGAGCAGTTCTTC. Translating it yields CASSQVLGGTGYSEQFF.

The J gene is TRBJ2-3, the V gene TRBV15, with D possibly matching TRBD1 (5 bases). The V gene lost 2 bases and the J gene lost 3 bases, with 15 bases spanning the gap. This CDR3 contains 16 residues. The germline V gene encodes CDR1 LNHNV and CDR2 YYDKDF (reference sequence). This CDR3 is CATSRPKGKETDTQYF. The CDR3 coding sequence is TGTGCCACCAGCAGACCCAAGGGGAAGGAGACAGATACGCAGTATTTT.

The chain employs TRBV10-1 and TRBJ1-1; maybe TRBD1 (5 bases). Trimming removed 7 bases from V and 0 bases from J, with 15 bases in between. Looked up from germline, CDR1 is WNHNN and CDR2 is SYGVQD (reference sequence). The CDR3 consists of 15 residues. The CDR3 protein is CASKNQTGVNTEAFF. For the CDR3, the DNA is TGCGCCAGCAAAAACCAAACAGGTGTGAACACTGAAGCTTTCTTT.

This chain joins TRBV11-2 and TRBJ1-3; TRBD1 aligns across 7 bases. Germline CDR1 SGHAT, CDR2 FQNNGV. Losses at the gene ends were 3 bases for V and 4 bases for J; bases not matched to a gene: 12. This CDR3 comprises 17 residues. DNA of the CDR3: TGTGCCAGCAGCTTTTCCGGGACAGCATTATCCGGAAACACCATATATTTT. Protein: CASSFSGTALSGNTIYF.

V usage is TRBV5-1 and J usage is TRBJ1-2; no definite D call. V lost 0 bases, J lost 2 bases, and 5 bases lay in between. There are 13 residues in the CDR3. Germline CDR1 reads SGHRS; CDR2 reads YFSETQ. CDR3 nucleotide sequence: TGCGCCAGCAGCTTGGAACAGAACTATGGCTACACCTTC. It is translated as CASSLEQNYGYTF.

The CDR3: CASSRGTGPAGELFF. The CDR3 bases are TGTGCCAGCAGTCGAGGAACAGGGCCGGCCGGGGAGCTGTTTTTT. The gene calls are TRBV6-5 and TRBJ2-2; D possibly corresponds to TRBD1 (6 bases). V dropped 5 bases and J dropped 6 bases, with 16 bases sitting between them. The V gene's germline CDR1 is MNHEY and CDR2 SVGAGI. CDR3 length: 15 residues.